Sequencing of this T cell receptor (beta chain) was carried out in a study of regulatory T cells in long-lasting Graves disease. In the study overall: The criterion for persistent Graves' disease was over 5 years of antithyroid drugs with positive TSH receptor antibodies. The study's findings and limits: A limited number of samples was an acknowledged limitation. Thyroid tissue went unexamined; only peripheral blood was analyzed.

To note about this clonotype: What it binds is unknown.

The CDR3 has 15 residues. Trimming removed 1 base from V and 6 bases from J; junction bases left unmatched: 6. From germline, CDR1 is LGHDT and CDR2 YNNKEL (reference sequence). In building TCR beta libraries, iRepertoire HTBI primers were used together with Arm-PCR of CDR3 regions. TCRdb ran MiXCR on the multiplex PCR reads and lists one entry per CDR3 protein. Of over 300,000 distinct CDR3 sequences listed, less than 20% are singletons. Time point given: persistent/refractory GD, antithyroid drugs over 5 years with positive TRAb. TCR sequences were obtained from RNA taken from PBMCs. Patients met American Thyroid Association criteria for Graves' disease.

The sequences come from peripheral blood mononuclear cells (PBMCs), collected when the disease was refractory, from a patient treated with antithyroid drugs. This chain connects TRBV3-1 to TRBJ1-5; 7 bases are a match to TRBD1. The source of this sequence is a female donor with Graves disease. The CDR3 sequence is CASSQGAGGGQPQHF. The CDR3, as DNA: TGTGCCAGCAGCCAAGGGGCAGGGGGAGGTCAGCCCCAGCATTTT.